The TCR beta chain under discussion was sequenced for a study of blood T cell repertoires in COVID-19. With 5 bases removed from V and 7 bases from J, the gap between germline ends came to 20 bases. Germline CDR1 is KGHDR and CDR2 is SFDVKD. This CDR3 has 16 residues. Assay: immunoSEQ multiplex PCR; the TCRdb copy retains only in-frame clones and omits some. The sample comprises about 160,000 clones, around 93% of which are singletons, and under 5% rests with the top ten. Material: peripheral blood. The V gene is TRBV24-1, the J gene TRBJ2-1; D might be TRBD1 (5 bases). The sequence came from a woman between 45 and 65 years old with acute or convalescent COVID-19. This CDR3 is CATSGRGAPLQNEQFF. The DNA of the CDR3 is TGTGCCACCAGTGGAAGGGGCGCCCCCCTACAAAATGAGCAGTTCTTC.